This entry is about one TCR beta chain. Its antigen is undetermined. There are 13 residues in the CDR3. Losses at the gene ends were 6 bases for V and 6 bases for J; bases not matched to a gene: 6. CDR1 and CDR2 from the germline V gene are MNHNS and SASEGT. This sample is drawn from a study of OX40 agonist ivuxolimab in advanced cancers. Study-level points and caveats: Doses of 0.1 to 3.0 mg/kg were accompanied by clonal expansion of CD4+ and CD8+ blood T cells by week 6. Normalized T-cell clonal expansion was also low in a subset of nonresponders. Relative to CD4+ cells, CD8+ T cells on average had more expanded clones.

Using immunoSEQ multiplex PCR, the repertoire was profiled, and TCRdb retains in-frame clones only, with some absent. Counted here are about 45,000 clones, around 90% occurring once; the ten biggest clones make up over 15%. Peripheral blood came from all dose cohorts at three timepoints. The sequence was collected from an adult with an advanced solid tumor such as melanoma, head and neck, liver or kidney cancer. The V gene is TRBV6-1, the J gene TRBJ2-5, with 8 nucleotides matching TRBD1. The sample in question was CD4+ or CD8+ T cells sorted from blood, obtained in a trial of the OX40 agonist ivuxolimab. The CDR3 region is CASRETGGKTQYF. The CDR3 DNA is TGTGCCAGCAGAGAAACAGGGGGGAAGACCCAGTACTTC.